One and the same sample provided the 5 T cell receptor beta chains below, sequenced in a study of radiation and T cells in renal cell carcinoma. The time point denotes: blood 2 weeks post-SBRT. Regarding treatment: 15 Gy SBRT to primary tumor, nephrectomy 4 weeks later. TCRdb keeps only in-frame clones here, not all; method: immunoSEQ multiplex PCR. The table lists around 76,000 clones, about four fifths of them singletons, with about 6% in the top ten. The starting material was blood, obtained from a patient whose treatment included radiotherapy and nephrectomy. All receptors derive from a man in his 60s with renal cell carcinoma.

The CDR3 DNA reads TGTGCCAGTTTGAGGGCAGTGAGCCCTAGGAAGGCTGAAGCTTTCTTT. Protein: CASLRAVSPRKAEAFF. This sequence joins TRBV28 and TRBJ1-1, with D hard to call. The germline V gene has CDR1 MDHEN and CDR2 SYDVKM. This CDR3 has 16 amino acids. V was trimmed by 9 bases and J by 6 bases, leaving 26 bases between them.

Here the CDR3 DNA reads TGTGCCAGCAGTTTATTGGGGGAGGGGTACAATGAGCAGTTCTTC. It is translated as CASSLLGEGYNEQFF. The rearrangement links TRBV28 to TRBJ2-1, with 7 bases matching TRBD2. The CDR3 contains 15 residues. J gave up 4 bases and V 1 base, and 4 bases lay outside the gene matches. CDR1 is MDHEN and CDR2 is SYDVKM in the germline V gene.

CDR3 loop: CASSGPWGGLNTEAFF. The DNA for the CDR3 is TGTGCCAGCAGCGGTCCTTGGGGAGGACTGAACACTGAAGCTTTCTTT. The chain carries TRBV9 and TRBJ1-1; no firm D call. The V gene's germline CDR1 is SGDLS and CDR2 YYNGEE. Deletions cut 3 bases from V and 0 bases from J, with 15 bases between. This CDR3 contains 16 residues.

CDR3 bases: TGTGCCAGCTCACCACAAGCAGATAATCAGCCCCAGCATTTT. Its translation is CASSPQADNQPQHF. The chain has TRBV18 and TRBJ1-5; D uncertain. This CDR3 is built from 14 residues. The ends were cut back, 1 base at V and 4 bases at J, with 8 bases in the middle. From germline, CDR1 is KGHSH and CDR2 LQKENI.

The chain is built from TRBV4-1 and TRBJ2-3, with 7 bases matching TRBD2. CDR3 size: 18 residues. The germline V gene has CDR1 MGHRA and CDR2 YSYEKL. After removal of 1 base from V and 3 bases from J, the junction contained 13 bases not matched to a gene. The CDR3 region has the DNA TGCGCCAGCAGCCAAGCCCAAGGGCGGGAGTCAGTAACAGATACGCAGTATTTT. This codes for CASSQAQGRESVTDTQYF.